The rows below give T cell receptor beta chains drawn from one sample of a study of blood T cell repertoires in COVID-19. The data were produced by immunoSEQ multiplex PCR, yet TCRdb's version contains in-frame clones alone and is incomplete. This repertoire shows about 150,000 clones, about 80% found once; its top ten account for 9.5% to 13%. Sequenced input: peripheral blood. These receptors were collected from a woman aged 60-75 years with COVID-19, enrolled during active disease. CDR3s include the opening cysteine and the closing phenylalanine or tryptophan. D genes are given only for firm matches. Only part of the rows carry a size: once, few, many, or a class if the clone is expanded.

-	12	TRBV10-2	TRBJ1-1	-	CASTDRNTEAFF	TGCGCCAGCACCGACAGAAACACTGAAGCTTTCTTT
TRBD1	12	TRBV10-3	TRBJ1-1	-	CAIRQGTGEAFF	TGTGCCATCCGACAGGGGACGGGGGAAGCTTTCTTT
-	14	TRBV19	TRBJ1-5	-	CASTMEGSRQPQHF	TGTGCCAGTACCATGGAGGGTTCCCGTCAGCCCCAGCATTTT
TRBD1	13	TRBV7-2	TRBJ1-2	few	CASSPGQGNGYTF	TGTGCCAGCAGCCCGGGACAGGGAAATGGCTACACCTTC
-	13	TRBV3-1/TRBV3-2	TRBJ2-7	-	CASSQDRGREQYF	TGTGCCAGCAGCCAAGACAGGGGACGGGAGCAGTACTTC
TRBD1	17	TRBV24-1	TRBJ1-2	-	CATSDWGTGVVVYGYTF	TGTGCCACCAGTGATTGGGGGACAGGGGTCGTAGTCTATGGCTACACCTTC
-	18	TRBV7-2	TRBJ1-3	-	CASSLRMGGTGSGNTIYF	TGTGCCAGCAGCTTAAGGATGGGAGGGACTGGCTCTGGAAACACCATATATTTT
TRBD1	15	TRBV15	TRBJ1-5	-	CATSRDQDRVQPQHF	TGTGCCACCAGCAGAGACCAGGACAGGGTGCAGCCCCAGCATTTT
-	15	TRBV5-6	TRBJ1-4	-	CASSFKGSGNEKLFF	TGTGCCAGCAGCTTTAAGGGTTCGGGAAATGAAAAACTGTTTTTT
-	18	TRBV5-4	TRBJ1-2	-	CASNSAGAVAASNYGYTF	TGTGCCAGCAATTCGGCAGGGGCCGTCGCGGCGTCTAACTATGGCTACACCTTC
-	15	TRBV19	TRBJ1-5	-	CASSLRTENNQPQHF	TGTGCCAGTAGTTTGAGGACAGAGAACAATCAGCCCCAGCATTTT
-	16	TRBV6-5	TRBJ1-3	-	CASSYSDRSSGNTIYF	TGTGCCAGCAGTTACTCCGACCGGAGCTCTGGAAACACCATATATTTT
-	16	TRBV11-3	TRBJ2-1	-	CASSLGFSRSYNEQFF	TGTGCCAGCAGCTTAGGCTTTAGTCGATCCTACAATGAGCAGTTCTTC
TRBD2	13	TRBV27	TRBJ2-5	-	CASSSLGGETQYF	TGTGCCAGCAGTTCTTTGGGGGGGGAGACCCAGTACTTC
-	15	TRBV19	TRBJ1-1	-	CASSGGSIMNTEAFF	TGTGCCAGTAGTGGCGGATCGATCATGAACACTGAAGCTTTCTTT
-	15	TRBV5-1	TRBJ1-5	few	CASSISGEGNQPQHF	TGCGCCAGCAGCATTTCTGGGGAGGGCAATCAGCCCCAGCATTTT
TRBD1	13	TRBV2	TRBJ1-1	-	CASTRDSNTEAFF	TGTGCCAGCACCCGGGACAGTAACACTGAAGCTTTCTTT
-	13	TRBV19	TRBJ1-5	-	CASTEHSNQPQHF	TGTGCCAGTACCGAACATAGCAATCAGCCCCAGCATTTT
-	17	TRBV19	TRBJ1-1	few	CASTTPNLRGMNTEAFF	TGTGCCAGTACCACTCCGAACCTTAGAGGGATGAACACTGAAGCTTTCTTT
-	17	TRBV3-1/TRBV3-2	TRBJ1-1	-	CASSQDVAGRLNTEAFF	TGTGCCAGCAGCCAAGATGTCGCAGGGCGCTTAAACACTGAAGCTTTCTTT
TRBD1	15	TRBV19	TRBJ1-2	-	CASSPGQGALYGYTF	TGTGCCAGTAGCCCGGGACAGGGGGCGCTTTATGGCTACACCTTC
-	17	TRBV3-1/TRBV3-2	TRBJ1-5	-	CASSQDARGYSNQPQHF	TGTGCCAGCAGCCAAGACGCACGGGGTTATAGCAATCAGCCCCAGCATTTT
-	15	TRBV3-1/TRBV3-2	TRBJ1-3	-	CASSQTGWSGNTIYF	TGTGCCAGCAGCCAAACGGGGTGGTCTGGAAACACCATATATTTT
-	13	TRBV7-9	TRBJ2-7	few	CASSLGQVLEQYF	TGTGCCAGCAGCTTGGGACAAGTCCTAGAGCAGTACTTC
TRBD1	18	TRBV19	TRBJ1-3	-	CASTNPGWDSHSGNTIYF	TGTGCCAGTACCAACCCAGGATGGGACAGCCACTCTGGAAACACCATATATTTT
-	16	TRBV6-1	TRBJ1-3	-	CASSEEGGNSGNTIYF	TGTGCCAGCAGTGAAGAAGGCGGAAACTCTGGAAACACCATATATTTT
-	12	TRBV9	TRBJ2-5	once	CASSVSEETQYF	TGTGCCTCCAGCGTATCGGAAGAGACCCAGTACTTC
-	17	TRBV18	TRBJ1-2	-	CASSPRMGEGANYGYTF	TGTGCCAGCTCACCACGAATGGGGGAGGGAGCTAACTATGGCTACACCTTC
TRBD1	14	TRBV27	TRBJ1-6	-	CASSLDRVNSPLHF	TGTGCCAGCAGTTTGGACAGGGTGAATTCACCCCTCCACTTT
TRBD1	16	TRBV11-2	TRBJ1-4	-	CASSPEGQGRNEKLFF	TGTGCCAGCAGCCCGGAGGGACAGGGTCGAAATGAAAAACTGTTTTTT
-	13	TRBV15	TRBJ1-1	-	CATSRDLGTEAFF	TGTGCCACCAGCAGAGATCTAGGCACTGAAGCTTTCTTT
-	13	TRBV9	TRBJ1-1	once	CASSVGGDTEAFF	TGTGCCAGCAGCGTAGGGGGGGACACTGAAGCTTTCTTT
-	15	TRBV9	TRBJ2-2	-	CASSVGGRVTGELFF	TGTGCCAGCAGCGTAGGCGGCAGGGTAACCGGGGAGCTGTTTTTT
-	15	TRBV19	TRBJ2-6	few	CASSIRGSGANVLTF	TGTGCCAGTAGTATACGGGGATCTGGGGCCAACGTCCTGACTTTC
TRBD1	15	TRBV5-8	TRBJ2-3	-	CASSLRTGLGGTQYF	TGTGCCAGCAGCCTGAGGACAGGGTTGGGTGGGACGCAGTATTTT
-	12	TRBV12-3/TRBV12-4	TRBJ2-5	-	CASNNDRETQYF	TGTGCCAGCAACAACGACAGGGAGACCCAGTACTTC
TRBD1	19	TRBV19	TRBJ1-6	-	CASSIAKPRTGGRDSPLHF	TGTGCCAGTAGTATTGCGAAACCGAGGACAGGGGGCAGAGATTCACCCCTCCACTTT
-	14	TRBV6-1	TRBJ1-2	-	CASSEAHSSYGYTF	TGTGCCAGCAGTGAAGCCCACAGTTCCTATGGCTACACCTTC
-	12	TRBV12-3/TRBV12-4	TRBJ1-5	-	CASTFLNQPQHF	TGTGCCAGCACTTTCCTCAATCAGCCCCAGCATTTT
-	11	TRBV7-2	TRBJ2-7	-	CASSRDYEQYF	TGTGCCAGCAGCCGGGATTACGAGCAGTACTTC
-	14	TRBV5-6	TRBJ2-4	-	CASSLVIAKNIQYF	TGTGCCAGCAGCTTGGTCATAGCCAAAAACATTCAGTACTTC
TRBD2	18	TRBV5-6	TRBJ2-1	-	CASSGTSARPSQFNEQFF	TGTGCCAGCAGCGGGACTAGCGCAAGACCATCCCAATTCAATGAGCAGTTCTTC
TRBD1	13	TRBV10-2	TRBJ2-2	few	CATYGDSFGELFF	TGCGCCACCTATGGGGACAGCTTCGGGGAGCTGTTTTTT
-	15	TRBV3-1/TRBV3-2	TRBJ1-3	-	CASSQGTGSGNTIYF	TGTGCCAGCAGCCAAGGAACGGGTTCAGGAAACACCATATATTTT
TRBD1	15	TRBV7-2	TRBJ1-1	-	CASSFKARGLTEAFF	TGTGCCAGCAGCTTTAAGGCCAGGGGGCTTACGGAGGCTTTCTTT
TRBD1	15	TRBV9	TRBJ2-1	-	CASSVAGTGFYEQFF	TGTGCCAGCAGCGTGGCCGGGACAGGGTTCTATGAGCAGTTCTTC
-	15	TRBV18	TRBJ1-2	-	CASSPPSRATGGYTF	TGTGCCAGCTCACCACCGTCAAGGGCCACGGGAGGCTACACCTTC
TRBD1	15	TRBV5-1	TRBJ1-1	-	CASSLGTGVNTEAFF	TGCGCCAGCAGCTTGGGGACAGGGGTGAACACTGAAGCTTTCTTT
TRBD1	14	TRBV9	TRBJ1-1	few	CASSGTGVPGEAFF	TGTGCCAGCAGCGGGACAGGGGTCCCTGGTGAAGCTTTCTTT
TRBD2	16	TRBV7-9	TRBJ2-1	-	CASSPLAGGSKNEQFF	TGTGCCAGCAGCCCTCTGGCGGGAGGGTCCAAAAATGAGCAGTTCTTC
TRBD2	16	TRBV14	TRBJ2-7	-	CASSHWTSGLSYEQYF	TGTGCCAGCAGCCATTGGACTAGCGGACTTTCCTACGAGCAGTACTTC
TRBD1	17	TRBV18	TRBJ1-6	-	CASSPGQSDSYNSPLHF	TGTGCCAGCTCACCGGGACAGTCCGACTCCTATAATTCACCCCTCCACTTT
TRBD1	16	TRBV6-6	TRBJ2-4	-	CASRRQGAVGRNIQYF	TGTGCCAGCAGACGACAGGGGGCTGTGGGTAGAAACATTCAGTACTTC
-	15	TRBV3-1/TRBV3-2	TRBJ1-2	-	CASSQEGQGKSGYTF	TGTGCCAGCAGCCAAGAAGGGCAGGGGAAGTCTGGCTACACCTTC